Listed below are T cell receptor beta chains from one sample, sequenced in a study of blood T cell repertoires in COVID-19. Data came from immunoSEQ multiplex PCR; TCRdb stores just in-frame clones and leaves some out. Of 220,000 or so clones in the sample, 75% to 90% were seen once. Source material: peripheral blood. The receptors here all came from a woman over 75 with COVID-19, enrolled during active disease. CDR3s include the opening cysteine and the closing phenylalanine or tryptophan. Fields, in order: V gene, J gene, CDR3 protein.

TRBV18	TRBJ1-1	CASSPRQTGGMNTEAFF
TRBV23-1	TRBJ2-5	CASSQAREGTQYF
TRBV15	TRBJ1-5	CATSSGKMNQPQHF
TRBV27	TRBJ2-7	CASSSGGTSGTPLSEQYF
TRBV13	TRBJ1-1	CASSLDGQRNTEAFF
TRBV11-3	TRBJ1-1	CASSSGYGLGTEAFF
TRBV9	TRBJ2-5	CASSFGTSGRETQYF
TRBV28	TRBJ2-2	CASSSANTGELFF
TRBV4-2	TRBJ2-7	CASSQDREASSYEQYF
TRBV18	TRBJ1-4	CASSPPAGGNKLFF
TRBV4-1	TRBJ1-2	CASSQATGRSIGNYGYTF
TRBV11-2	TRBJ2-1	CASSPIAGRYNEQFF
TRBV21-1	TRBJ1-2	CASRTVDGYTF
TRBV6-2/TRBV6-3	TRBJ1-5	CASSYQAGSNQPQHF
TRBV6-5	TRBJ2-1	CASSYGTSGYNEQFF
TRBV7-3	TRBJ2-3	CASSPNGLAGNTQYF
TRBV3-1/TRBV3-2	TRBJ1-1	CASSHGAALQGEAFF
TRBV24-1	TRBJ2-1	CATSPPVWREGPVEQFF
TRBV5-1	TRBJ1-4	CASSLARSTGRNEKLFF
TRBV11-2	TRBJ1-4	CASSLGQGREKLFF
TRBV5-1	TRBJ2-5	CASSLAGDRGETQYF
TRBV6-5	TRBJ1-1	CASRIGDTEAFF
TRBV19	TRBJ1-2	CASSIRPWAGYGYTF
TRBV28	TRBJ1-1	CASRVGIRGEAFF
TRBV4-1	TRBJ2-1	CASSQGVSGYNEQFF
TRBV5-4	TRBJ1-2	CASSSGGGGYGYTF
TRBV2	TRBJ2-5	CASSLRLTGLEETQYF
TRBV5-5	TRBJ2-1	CASSLQTSSNEQFF
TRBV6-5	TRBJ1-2	CASSLSENLIQGGYTF
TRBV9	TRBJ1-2	CASSARESYGYTF
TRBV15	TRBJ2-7	CATSRSRTASYEQYF
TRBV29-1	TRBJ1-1	CSAVPDMIAFF
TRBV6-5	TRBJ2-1	CASSYGARPYNEQFF
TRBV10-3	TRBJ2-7	CAISAGSYEQYF
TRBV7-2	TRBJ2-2	CASSFRSGSLIGELFF
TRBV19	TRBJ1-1	CASLETGGRVAFF
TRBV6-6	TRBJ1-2	CASSYSDKNYGYTF
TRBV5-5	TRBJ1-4	CASSLGTLQGATNEKLFF
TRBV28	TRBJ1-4	CASRGGGTATNEKLFF
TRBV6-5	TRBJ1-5	CASSMDRPNQPQHF
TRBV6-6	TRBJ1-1	CASRLLGRTEAFF
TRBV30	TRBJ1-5	CAWSVQGNQPQHF
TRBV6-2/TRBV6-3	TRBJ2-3	CASSPRTSRTDTQYF
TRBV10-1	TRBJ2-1	CASRGGRGFSYNEQFF
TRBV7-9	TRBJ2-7	CASSLRGSYEQYF
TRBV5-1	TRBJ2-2	CASSPGQARVTGELFF
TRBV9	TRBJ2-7	CASSVQGTSSYEQYF
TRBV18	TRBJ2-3	CASSTRGKSTDTQYF
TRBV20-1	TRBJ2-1	CSASRPGLAGVNEQFF
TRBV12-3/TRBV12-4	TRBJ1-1	CASRWGVNTEAFF
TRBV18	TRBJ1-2	CASSIPDSSVREGYTF
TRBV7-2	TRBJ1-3	CASSLGTGLLGGNTIYF
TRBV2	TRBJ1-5	CASSESGQSNQPQHF